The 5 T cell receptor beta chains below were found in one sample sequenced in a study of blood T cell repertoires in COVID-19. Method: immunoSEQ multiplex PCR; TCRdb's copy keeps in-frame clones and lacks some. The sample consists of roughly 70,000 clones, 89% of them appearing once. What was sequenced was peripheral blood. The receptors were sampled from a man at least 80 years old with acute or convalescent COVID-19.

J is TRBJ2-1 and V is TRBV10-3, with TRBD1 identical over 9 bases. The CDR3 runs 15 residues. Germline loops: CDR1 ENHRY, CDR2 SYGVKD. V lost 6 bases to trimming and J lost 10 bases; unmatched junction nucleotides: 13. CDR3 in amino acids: CAIRGPGQGSEEQFF. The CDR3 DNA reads TGTGCCATCAGGGGACCGGGACAGGGATCGGAAGAGCAGTTCTTC.

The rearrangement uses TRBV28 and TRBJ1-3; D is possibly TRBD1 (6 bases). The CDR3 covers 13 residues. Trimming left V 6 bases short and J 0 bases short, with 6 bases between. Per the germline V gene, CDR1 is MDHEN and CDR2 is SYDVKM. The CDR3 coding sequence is TGTGCCAGCAGGGGGGCCTCTGGAAACACCATATATTTT. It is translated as CASRGASGNTIYF.

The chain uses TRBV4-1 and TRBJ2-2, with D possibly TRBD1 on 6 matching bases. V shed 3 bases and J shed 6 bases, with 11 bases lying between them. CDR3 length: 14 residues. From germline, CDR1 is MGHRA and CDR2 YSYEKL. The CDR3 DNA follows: TGCGCCAGCAGCCATGACACAGGGTCCGGGGAGCTGTTTTTT. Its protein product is CASSHDTGSGELFF.

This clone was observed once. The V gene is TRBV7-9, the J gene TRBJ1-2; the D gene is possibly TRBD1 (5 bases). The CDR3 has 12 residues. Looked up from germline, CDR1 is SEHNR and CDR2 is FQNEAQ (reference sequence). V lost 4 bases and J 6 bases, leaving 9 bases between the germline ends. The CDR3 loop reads CASSSKQDGYTF. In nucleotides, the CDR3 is TGTGCCAGCAGCTCGAAACAGGATGGCTACACCTTC.

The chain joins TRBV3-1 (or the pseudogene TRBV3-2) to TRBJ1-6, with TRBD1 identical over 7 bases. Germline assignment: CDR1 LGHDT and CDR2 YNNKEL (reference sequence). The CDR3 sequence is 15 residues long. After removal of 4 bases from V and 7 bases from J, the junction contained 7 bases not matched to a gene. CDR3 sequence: CASSLPDRLNSPLHF. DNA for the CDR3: TGTGCCAGCAGCCTCCCGGACAGGCTGAATTCACCCCTCCACTTT.